A single count supports the clone carrying this TCR beta chain. Its antigen is undetermined. The sample comes from a study of regulatory T cells in long-lasting Graves disease. For TCR beta, libraries came from iRepertoire HTBI primers and Arm-PCR of CDR3 regions. Per the original methods: Taken together, the samples had 60 or so TRBV and more than 11 TRBJ segments identified. Via MiXCR, TCRdb re-called the multiplex PCR reads, giving one row per CDR3 protein. What appears here as the V and J calls and clone size reflects TCRdb's work, not the paper's. Among about 420,000 distinct CDR3 sequences listed, 20% to 25% were seen once. Study-wide findings and caveats: The study found persistent patients shared more public clonotypes (more than 2,500) than new patients (about 890).

Time point specified: persistent/refractory GD, antithyroid drugs over 5 years with positive TRAb. RNA from PBMCs was the source of the TCR library. The receptor was derived from a female donor with Graves disease. This specimen was peripheral blood mononuclear cells (PBMCs), taken when the disease was refractory, from a patient treated with antithyroid drugs.

The CDR3 DNA reads TGTGCCAGCAGCGGAATCCAGGGGGCCTACAATGAGCAGTTCTTC. It encodes CASSGIQGAYNEQFF. The J gene is TRBJ2-1, the V gene TRBV7-2; 7 bases line up with TRBD1. The germline V gene has CDR1 SGHTA and CDR2 FQGNSA. The J segment lost 2 bases and the V segment lost 5 bases, leaving 6 bases of the junction unmatched. The CDR3 loop spans 15 amino acids.